Here is one T cell receptor beta chain with its context. The source of the sample is a study of response to subunit inactivated influenza vaccine. TCRdb fed the RT-PCR reads into MiXCR, producing one record per CDR3 protein. The table records about 540,000 distinct CDR3 sequences, less than 25% of them present only once. V was clipped by 1 base and J by 2 bases, with 12 bases between them. The V gene's germline CDR1 is MNHNS and CDR2 SASEGT. This CDR3 spans 15 amino acids. A further study also used this sample, focusing on T cells expressing NK-cell markers. That investigation notes: TCR beta cDNA was made by 5'RACE template switching with UMIs. TCR beta repertoires came from sorted CD3+CD56+NKG2C+, CD3+CD56+NKG2C- and CD3+CD56-NKG2C+ T cells. Six donors carried dominant NKG2C+ clonotypes that made up roughly 1.0-7.5% of their CD8+ T cells. Nothing established the HCMV specificity of expanded NKG2C+ T cell clones.

This TCR derives from a man aged 50 to 59 who received an inactivated influenza vaccine. The specimen comprised CD4+ T cells sorted from PBMCs, sampled about 12 days after vaccination. This chain uses TRBV6-1 with TRBJ2-7, with D possibly TRBD1 on 7 matching bases. The CDR3 is CASSEVQGGTYEQYF. CDR3 DNA sequence: TGTGCCAGCAGTGAAGTTCAGGGGGGTACCTACGAGCAGTACTTC.